This T cell receptor (beta chain) was sequenced for a study of blood T cells in healthy people across ages. Germline assignment: CDR1 SGDLS and CDR2 YYNGEE. V shed 4 bases, J shed 1 base, and the junction held 2 bases outside the gene matches. The CDR3 spans 14 residues. Using a J-beta primer mix together with a sample-barcoded 5' primer, a second PCR was run for 7 to 11 cycles. TCRdb redid the calling of the 5' RACE reads with MiXCR, one entry per CDR3 protein. The sample has more than 700,000 distinct CDR3 sequences, about half seen once. This clonotype was counted between two and nine times. Sample: blood. The TCR sequence derives from an elderly man in good health. The chain carries TRBV9 and TRBJ2-7; 10 bases align to TRBD2. The CDR3 nucleotides are TGTGCCAGCAGCCCACTAGCGGGGTCCTACGAGCAGTACTTC. Its translation: CASSPLAGSYEQYF.